The T cell receptor beta chain under discussion was sequenced for a study of PD-1 blockade in classical Hodgkin lymphoma. Remarks on this clone: No antigen is known for it.

Study-level points and caveats: Only CD4+ TCR diversity, not CD8+, had risen significantly by C4D1.

As for time point: cycle 4 day 1 (C4D1), after five to seven weeks of nivolumab. All patients relapsed after autologous stem cell transplantation, and brentuximab vedotin exposure varied. Complete response, partial response or progressive disease constituted the best response categories observed. Produced via immunoSEQ multiplex PCR; TCRdb's table is partial and in-frame only. Among about 18,000 clones listed, around 82% were seen once. V was shortened by 8 bases and J by 6 bases, with 22 bases between the two germline ends. Germline CDR1 and CDR2: SQVTM and ANQGSEA. The CDR3 has 14 amino acids. The source is a human donor with classical Hodgkin lymphoma. The chain recombines TRBV29-1 with TRBJ1-1; a possible D gene is TRBD1 (6 bases). Source: peripheral blood mononuclear cells (PBMCs), taken before the fourth cycle of nivolumab. CDR3: CSTMPTGASAEAFF. The CDR3 bases are TGCAGCACGATGCCGACAGGCGCCTCCGCTGAAGCTTTCTTT.